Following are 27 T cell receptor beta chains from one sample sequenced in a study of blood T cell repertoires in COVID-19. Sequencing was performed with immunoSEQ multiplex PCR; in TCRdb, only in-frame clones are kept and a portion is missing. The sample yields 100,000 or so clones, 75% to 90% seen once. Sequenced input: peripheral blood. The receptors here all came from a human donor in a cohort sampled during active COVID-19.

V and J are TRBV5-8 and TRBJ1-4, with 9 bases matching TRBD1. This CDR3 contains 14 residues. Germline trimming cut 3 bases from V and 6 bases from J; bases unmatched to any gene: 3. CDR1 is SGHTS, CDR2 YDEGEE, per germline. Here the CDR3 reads CASSYRDRDEKLFF. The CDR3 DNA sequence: TGTGCCAGCAGCTACCGGGACAGGGATGAAAAACTGTTTTTT.

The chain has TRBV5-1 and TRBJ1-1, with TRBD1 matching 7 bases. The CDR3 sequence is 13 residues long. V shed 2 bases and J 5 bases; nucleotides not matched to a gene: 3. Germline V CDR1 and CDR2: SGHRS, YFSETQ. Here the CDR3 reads CASSLQGRTEAFF. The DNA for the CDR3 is TGCGCCAGCAGCTTACAGGGGAGGACTGAAGCTTTCTTT.

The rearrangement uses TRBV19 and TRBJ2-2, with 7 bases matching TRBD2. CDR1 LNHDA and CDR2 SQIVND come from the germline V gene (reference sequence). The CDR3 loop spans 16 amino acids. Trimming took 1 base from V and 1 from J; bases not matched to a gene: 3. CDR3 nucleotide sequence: TGTGCCAGTAGTATAGCTAGCGGAGTGAACACCGGGGAGCTGTTTTTT. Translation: CASSIASGVNTGELFF.

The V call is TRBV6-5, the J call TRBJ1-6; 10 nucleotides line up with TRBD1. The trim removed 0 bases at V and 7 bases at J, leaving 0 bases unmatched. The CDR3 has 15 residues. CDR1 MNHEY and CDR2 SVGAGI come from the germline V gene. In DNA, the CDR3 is TGTGCCAGCAGTTACTCGGGACAGGGGAATTCACCCCTCCACTTT. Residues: CASSYSGQGNSPLHF.

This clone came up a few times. CDR3 amino acids: CASSEAGTGIYEQYF. The CDR3 DNA is TGTGCCAGCAGTGAAGCAGGGACAGGGATTTACGAGCAGTACTTC. The chain links TRBV6-1 to TRBJ2-7, with 9 positions matching TRBD1. Trimming removed 0 bases from V and 4 bases from J; junction bases left unmatched: 4. CDR1 and CDR2 (germline): MNHNS, SASEGT. The CDR3 contains 15 residues.

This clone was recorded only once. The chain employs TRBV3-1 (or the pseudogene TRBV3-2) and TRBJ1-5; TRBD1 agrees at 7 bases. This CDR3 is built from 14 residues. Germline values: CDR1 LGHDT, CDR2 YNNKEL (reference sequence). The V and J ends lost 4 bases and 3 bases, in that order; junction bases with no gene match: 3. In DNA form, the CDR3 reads TGTGCCAGCAGCCCGGGACAGAACAATCAGCCCCAGCATTTT. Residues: CASSPGQNNQPQHF.

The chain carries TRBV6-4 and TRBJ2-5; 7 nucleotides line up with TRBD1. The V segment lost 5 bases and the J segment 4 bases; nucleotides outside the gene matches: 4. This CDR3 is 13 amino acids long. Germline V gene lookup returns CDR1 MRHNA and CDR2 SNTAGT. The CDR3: CASSRQGGETQYF. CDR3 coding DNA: TGTGCCAGCAGTCGACAGGGTGGAGAGACCCAGTACTTC.

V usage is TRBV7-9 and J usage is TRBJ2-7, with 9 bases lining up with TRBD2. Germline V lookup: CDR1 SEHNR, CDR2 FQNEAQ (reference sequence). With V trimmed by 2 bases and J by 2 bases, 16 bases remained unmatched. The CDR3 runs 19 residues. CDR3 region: CASSLRGRVAGARTYEQYF. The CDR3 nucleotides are TGTGCCAGCAGCTTACGAGGGCGAGTAGCGGGAGCCAGAACCTACGAGCAGTACTTC.

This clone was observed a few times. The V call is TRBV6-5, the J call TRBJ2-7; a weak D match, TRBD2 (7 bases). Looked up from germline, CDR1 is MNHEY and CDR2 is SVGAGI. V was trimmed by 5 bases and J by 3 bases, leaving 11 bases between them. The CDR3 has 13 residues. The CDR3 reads CASSQGRDYEQYF. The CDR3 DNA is TGTGCCAGCAGTCAGGGGAGGGACTACGAGCAGTACTTC.

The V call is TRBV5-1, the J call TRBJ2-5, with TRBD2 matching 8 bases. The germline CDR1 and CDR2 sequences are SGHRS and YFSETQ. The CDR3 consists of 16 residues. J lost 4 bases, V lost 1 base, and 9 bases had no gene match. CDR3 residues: CASSLNPAGVTETQYF. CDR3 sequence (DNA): TGCGCCAGCAGCTTGAATCCAGCGGGAGTGACAGAGACCCAGTACTTC.

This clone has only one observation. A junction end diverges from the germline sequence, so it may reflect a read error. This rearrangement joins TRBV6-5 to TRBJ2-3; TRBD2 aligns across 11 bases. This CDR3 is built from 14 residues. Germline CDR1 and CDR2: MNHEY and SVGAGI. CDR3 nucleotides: TGTGCCGGCAGTTCGACTAGCGGGGTTGATACGCAGTATTTT. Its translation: CAGSSTSGVDTQYF.

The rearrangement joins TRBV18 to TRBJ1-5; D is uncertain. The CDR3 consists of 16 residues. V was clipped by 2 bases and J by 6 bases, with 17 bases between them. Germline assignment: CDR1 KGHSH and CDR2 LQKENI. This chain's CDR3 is CASSPSPGRAGQPQHF. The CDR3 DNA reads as TGTGCCAGCTCACCAAGCCCGGGGAGGGCGGGTCAGCCCCAGCATTTT.

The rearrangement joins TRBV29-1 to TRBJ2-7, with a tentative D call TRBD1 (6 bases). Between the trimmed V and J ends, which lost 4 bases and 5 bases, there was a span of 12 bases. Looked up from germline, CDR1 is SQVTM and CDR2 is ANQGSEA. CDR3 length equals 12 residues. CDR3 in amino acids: CSVVKQGNEQYF. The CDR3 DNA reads TGCAGCGTTGTCAAACAGGGTAACGAGCAGTACTTC.

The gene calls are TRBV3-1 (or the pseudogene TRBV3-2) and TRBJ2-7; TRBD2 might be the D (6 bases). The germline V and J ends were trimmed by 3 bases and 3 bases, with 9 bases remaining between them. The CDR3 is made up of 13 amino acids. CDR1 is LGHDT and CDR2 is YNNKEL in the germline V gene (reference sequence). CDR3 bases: TGTGCCAGCAGCCATTCCGGGGGCTACGAGCAGTACTTC. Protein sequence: CASSHSGGYEQYF.

CDR3 sequence (DNA): TGTGCCAGCTCACCGAGGAACTACACCTACAATGAGCAGTTCTTC. Its translation is CASSPRNYTYNEQFF. This chain uses TRBV18 with TRBJ2-1; D is uncertain. Germline V gene sequence: CDR1 KGHSH, CDR2 LQKENI. This CDR3 has 15 residues. The V and J ends lost 3 bases and 2 bases respectively, with 11 bases between them.

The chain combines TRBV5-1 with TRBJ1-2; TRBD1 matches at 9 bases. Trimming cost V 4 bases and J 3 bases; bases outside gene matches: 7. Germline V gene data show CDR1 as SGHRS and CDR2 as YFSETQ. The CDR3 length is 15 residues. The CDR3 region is CASSLGQGRYYGYTF. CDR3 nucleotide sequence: TGCGCCAGCAGCCTGGGACAGGGCCGGTACTATGGCTACACCTTC.

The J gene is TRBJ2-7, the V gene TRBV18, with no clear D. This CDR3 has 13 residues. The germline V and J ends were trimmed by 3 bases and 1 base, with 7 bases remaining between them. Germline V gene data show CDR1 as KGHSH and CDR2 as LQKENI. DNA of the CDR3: TGTGCCAGCTCACCTACGGGTTCCTACGAGCAGTACTTC. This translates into CASSPTGSYEQYF.

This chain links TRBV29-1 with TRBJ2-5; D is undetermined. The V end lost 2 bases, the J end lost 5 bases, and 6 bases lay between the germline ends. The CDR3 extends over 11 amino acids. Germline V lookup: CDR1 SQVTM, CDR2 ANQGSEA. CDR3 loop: CSVESGETQYF. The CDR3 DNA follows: TGCAGCGTTGAATCGGGTGAGACCCAGTACTTC. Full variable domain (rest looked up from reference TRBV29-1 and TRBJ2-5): SAVISQKPSRDICQRGTSLTIQCQVDSQVTMMFWYRQQPGQSLTLIATANQGSEATYESGFVIDKFPISRPNLTFSTLTVSNMSPEDSSIYLCSVESGETQYFGPGTRLLVL.

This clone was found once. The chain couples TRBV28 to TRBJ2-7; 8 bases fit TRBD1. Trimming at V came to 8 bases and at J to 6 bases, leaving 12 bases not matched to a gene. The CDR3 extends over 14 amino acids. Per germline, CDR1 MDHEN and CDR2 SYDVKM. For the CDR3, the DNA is TGTGCCAGCGCTGTCGGGGACAGGCAAGGCGAGCAGTACTTC. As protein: CASAVGDRQGEQYF.

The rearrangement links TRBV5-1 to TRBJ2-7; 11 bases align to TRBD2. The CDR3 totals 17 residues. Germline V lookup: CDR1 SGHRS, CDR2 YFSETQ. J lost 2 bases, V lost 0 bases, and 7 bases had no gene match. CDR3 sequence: CASSLVPTSGNAYEQYF. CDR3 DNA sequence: TGCGCCAGCAGCTTGGTGCCGACTAGCGGGAACGCCTACGAGCAGTACTTC.

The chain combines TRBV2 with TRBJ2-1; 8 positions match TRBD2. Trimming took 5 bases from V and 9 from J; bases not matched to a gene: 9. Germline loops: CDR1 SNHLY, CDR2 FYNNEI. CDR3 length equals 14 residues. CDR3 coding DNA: TGTGCCAGCAGTCCGCGGACTAGCAACACTGAGCAGTTCTTC. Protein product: CASSPRTSNTEQFF. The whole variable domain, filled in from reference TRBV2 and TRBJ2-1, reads EPEVTQTPSHQVTQMGQEVILRCVPISNHLYFYWYRQILGQKVEFLVSFYNNEISEKSEIFDDQFSVERPDGSNFTLKIRSTKLEDSAMYFCASSPRTSNTEQFFGPGTRLTVL.

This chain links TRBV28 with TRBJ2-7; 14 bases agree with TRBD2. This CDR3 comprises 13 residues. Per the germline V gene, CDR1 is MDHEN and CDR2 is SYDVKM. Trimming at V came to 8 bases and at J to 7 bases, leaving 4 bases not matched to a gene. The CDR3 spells CASWTSGRLEQYF. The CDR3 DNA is TGTGCCAGCTGGACTAGCGGGAGGTTGGAGCAGTACTTC.

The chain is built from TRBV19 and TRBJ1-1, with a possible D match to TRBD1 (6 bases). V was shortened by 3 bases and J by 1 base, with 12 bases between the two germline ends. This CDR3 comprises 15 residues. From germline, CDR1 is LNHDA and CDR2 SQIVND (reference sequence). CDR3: CASSITGTPNTEAFF. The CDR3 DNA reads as TGTGCCAGTAGTATCACCGGGACACCGAACACTGAAGCTTTCTTT. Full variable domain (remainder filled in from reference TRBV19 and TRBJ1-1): DGGITQSPKYLFRKEGQNVTLSCEQNLNHDAMYWYRQDPGQGLRLIYYSQIVNDFQKGDIAEGYSVSREKKESFPLTVTSAQKNPTAFYLCASSITGTPNTEAFFGQGTRLTVV.

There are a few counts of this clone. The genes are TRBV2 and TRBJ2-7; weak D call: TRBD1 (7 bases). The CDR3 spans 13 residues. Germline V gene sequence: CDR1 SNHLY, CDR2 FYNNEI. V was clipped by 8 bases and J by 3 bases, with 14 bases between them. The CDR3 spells CASAGQGGYEQYF. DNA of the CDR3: TGTGCCAGCGCGGGTCAGGGGGGCTACGAGCAGTACTTC. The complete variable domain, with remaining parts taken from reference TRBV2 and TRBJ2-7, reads EPEVTQTPSHQVTQMGQEVILRCVPISNHLYFYWYRQILGQKVEFLVSFYNNEISEKSEIFDDQFSVERPDGSNFTLKIRSTKLEDSAMYFCASAGQGGYEQYFGPGTRLTVT.

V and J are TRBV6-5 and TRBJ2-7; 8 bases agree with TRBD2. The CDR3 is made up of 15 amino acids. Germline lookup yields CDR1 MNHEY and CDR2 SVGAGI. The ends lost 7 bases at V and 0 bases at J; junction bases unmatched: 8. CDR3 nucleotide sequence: TGTGCCAGCACTCCTACCGGGACTAGCTCCTACGAGCAGTACTTC. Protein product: CASTPTGTSSYEQYF.

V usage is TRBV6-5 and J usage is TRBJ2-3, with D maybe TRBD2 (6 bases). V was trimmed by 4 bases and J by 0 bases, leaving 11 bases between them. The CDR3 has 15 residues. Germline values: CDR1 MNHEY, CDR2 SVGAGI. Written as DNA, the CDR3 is TGTGCCAGCAGTTTAGACGGGACTAGCACAGATACGCAGTATTTT. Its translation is CASSLDGTSTDTQYF.

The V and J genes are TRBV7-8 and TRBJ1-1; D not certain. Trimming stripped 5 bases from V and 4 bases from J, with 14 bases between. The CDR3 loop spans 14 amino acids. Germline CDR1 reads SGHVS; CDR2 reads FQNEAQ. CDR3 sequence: CASSLTGWGTEAFF. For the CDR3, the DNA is TGTGCCAGCAGCCTCACGGGATGGGGCACTGAAGCTTTCTTT.